These T cell receptor beta chains were read from a single sample in a study of technical replicates of blood from a handful of donors. The protocol was immunoSEQ multiplex PCR, while the TCRdb copy is restricted to in-frame clones and leaves out a portion. The sample records about 89,000 clones, roughly 94% being singletons. Sequencing input: T cells isolated from PBMCs. All receptors derive from a human donor in good health. Both conserved end residues are part of each CDR3. D genes are given only for firm matches. The size field is filled for only some rows; it gives once, few, many or a size class.

clone size | J gene | V gene | D gene | CDR3 DNA | CDR3 protein
. | TRBJ2-1 | TRBV4-1 | TRBD1 | TGCGCCAGCAGCCAAGGACGGGACAGGGTTTACAATGAGCAGTTCTTC | CASSQGRDRVYNEQFF
. | TRBJ2-1 | TRBV14 | . | TGTGCCAGCAGCCCTGCCGGGAGAGGGAGATATTATGAGCAGTTCTTC | CASSPAGRGRYYEQFF
. | TRBJ1-2 | TRBV15 | . | TGTGCCACCAGCAGAGATGGTCAGGCGCCACGTTACTATGGCTACACCTTC | CATSRDGQAPRYYGYTF
once | TRBJ2-1 | TRBV15 | . | TGTGCCACCAGCAGAGACCAGCCCGACACAGGATACAATGAGCAGTTCTTC | CATSRDQPDTGYNEQFF
once | TRBJ2-3 | TRBV6-6 | TRBD1 | TGTGCCAGCAGCCTTTACCGACAGGGAAGCGCAGATACGCAGTATTTT | CASSLYRQGSADTQYF
. | TRBJ2-3 | TRBV16 | . | TGTGCCAGCAGCCTGCACTCCTTCCCCATTGGGCAGTATTTT | CASSLHSFPIGQYF
. | TRBJ2-1 | TRBV7-8 | TRBD2 | TGTGCCAGCAGCCAAGCACTAGCGGGAGTTGAAGAGCAGTTCTTC | CASSQALAGVEEQFF
. | TRBJ2-3 | TRBV5-1 | . | TGCGCCAGCAGCTCCCTGACAGCGACAGGTGCGAATACGCAGTATTTT | CASSSLTATGANTQYF
. | TRBJ2-5 | TRBV4-2 | . | TGTGCCAGCAGCCAAGGTGGATATTGGTTGGGGCGGGGGCCACAAGAGACCCAGTACTTC | CASSQGGYWLGRGPQETQYF
. | TRBJ2-7 | TRBV4-1 | TRBD2 | TGCGCCAGCAGCCAAGATGGTGCGGGAGGCTTTCCGTACGAGCAGTACTTC | CASSQDGAGGFPYEQYF
once | TRBJ2-1 | TRBV7-3 | TRBD2 | TGTGCCAGCAGCAGGAGCGGGGGGGCGTCGTATGAGCAGTTCTTC | CASSRSGGASYEQFF
once | TRBJ2-1 | TRBV4-1 | . | TGCGCCAGCAGCCAAGGGGGGCTAGACTACAATGAGCAGTTCTTC | CASSQGGLDYNEQFF
. | TRBJ2-3 | TRBV5-6 | . | TGTGCCAGCAGCTTCGGCGGGGGCCCCTTTTTCACGCAGTATTTT | CASSFGGGPFFTQYF
once | TRBJ1-2 | TRBV6-6 | TRBD1 | TGTGCCAGCAGTTACTCCGACAGGGGGCAATATGGCTACACCTTC | CASSYSDRGQYGYTF
. | TRBJ2-5 | TRBV2 | . | TGTGCCAGCAGTGCGACAGGACAAGAGACCCAGTACTTC | CASSATGQETQYF
. | TRBJ2-7 | TRBV5-4 | TRBD1 | TGTGCCAGCAGCTCGGGACAGGGTAACTACGAGCAGTACTTC | CASSSGQGNYEQYF
once | TRBJ2-1 | TRBV9 | . | TGTGCCAGCAGCAGGGACTTGTACAATGAGCAGTTCTTC | CASSRDLYNEQFF
. | TRBJ2-5 | TRBV28 | . | TGTGCCAGCACCCTTATGGACAGTCAAGAGACCCAGTACTTC | CASTLMDSQETQYF
. | TRBJ1-1 | TRBV4-1 | . | TGCGCCAGCAGCCAAGAGACGGTCGGGGGTGGGACTGAAGCTTTCTTT | CASSQETVGGGTEAFF
. | TRBJ1-6 | TRBV5-1 | TRBD1 | TGCGCCAGCAGCTCCTTAGGGGGCGCCTATAATTCACCCCTCCACTTT | CASSSLGGAYNSPLHF
. | TRBJ1-2 | TRBV6-1 | TRBD1 | TGTGCCAGCAGCGGGACAGGCCTCTATGGCTACACCTTC | CASSGTGLYGYTF
. | TRBJ1-4 | TRBV5-4 | TRBD1 | TGTGCCAGCAGCTTGGCCCACAACAGGGGGTATGGTGAAAAACTGTTTTTT | CASSLAHNRGYGEKLFF
. | TRBJ2-7 | TRBV7-9 | TRBD2 | TGTGCCAGCAGCCAGGGGTCTAGCGGGAGTTTAGACGAGCAGTACTTC | CASSQGSSGSLDEQYF
. | TRBJ2-2 | TRBV28 | . | TGTGCCAGCAGTATCGAGGGACTCAGGAACACCGGGGAGCTGTTTTTT | CASSIEGLRNTGELFF
. | TRBJ1-1 | TRBV7-9 | . | TGTGCCAGCAGCCGATACGGGGTTCCTGAAGCTTTCTTT | CASSRYGVPEAFF
. | TRBJ2-1 | TRBV10-3 | TRBD2 | TGTGCCATCAGCGCGGGAGTTGCGGACAATGAGCAGTTCTTC | CAISAGVADNEQFF
few | TRBJ1-1 | TRBV30 | . | TGTGCCTGGAGTTACACCCAGGGCACTGAAGCTTTCTTT | CAWSYTQGTEAFF
. | TRBJ1-2 | TRBV2 | . | TGTGCCGAAGCCCGAGGCTACACCTTC | CAEARGYTF
once | TRBJ2-1 | TRBV6-1 | . | TGTGCCAGCAGTGAAGATCGGAGCGTTTACAATGAGCAGTTCTTC | CASSEDRSVYNEQFF
. | TRBJ2-1 | TRBV7-6 | . | TGTGCCAGCAGCTTAGGCGAAGGGGTAGGGAGGTTGGGAGAGCAGTTCTTC | CASSLGEGVGRLGEQFF
. | TRBJ2-1 | TRBV7-3 | . | TGTGCCAGCAGCCTTGGGGCAGGGTACTACAATGAGCAGTTCTTC | CASSLGAGYYNEQFF
. | TRBJ2-1 | TRBV2 | TRBD1 | TGTGCCAGCAGTTCTACCGGGACAGAAGTTTACAATGAGCAGTTCTTC | CASSSTGTEVYNEQFF
once | TRBJ1-1 | TRBV6-6 | . | TGTGCCAGCAGCTGGGGAGTGGACACTGAAGCTTTCTTT | CASSWGVDTEAFF
. | TRBJ1-1 | TRBV6-5 | . | TGTGCCAGCAGTGGACACGGCGACCCTGAAGCTTTCTTT | CASSGHGDPEAFF
. | TRBJ1-1 | TRBV7-9 | . | TGTGCCAGCAGCTTTTTCGGAGGGTCGGCGGGCACTGAAGCTTTCTTT | CASSFFGGSAGTEAFF
once | TRBJ1-5 | TRBV19 | . | TGTGCCAGTAGTATAAACGGTGCCGAGAGCAATCAGCCCCAGCATTTT | CASSINGAESNQPQHF
. | TRBJ2-2 | TRBV15 | . | TGTGCCACCAGCAGAGATCTGGGACTGAACACCGGGGAGCTGTTTTTT | CATSRDLGLNTGELFF
. | TRBJ2-7 | TRBV7-2 | TRBD2 | TGTGCCAGCAGCTTAGGGGCGGGCCGGGGGGGAGAGCAGTACTTC | CASSLGAGRGGEQYF
. | TRBJ1-2 | TRBV5-1 | . | TGCGCCAGCAGCTTGGCCGGCGGCCTAGGGGACTGCACCTTC | CASSLAGGLGDCTF
. | TRBJ2-1 | TRBV28 | TRBD2 | TGTGCCAGCAGTTCATCAGGACTAGCGAGAACGGATAATGAGCAGTTCTTC | CASSSSGLARTDNEQFF
once | TRBJ2-1 | TRBV5-1 | TRBD2 | TGCGCCAGCAGCTTGACGGGACTAGCTCCCCATGAGCAGTTCTTC | CASSLTGLAPHEQFF
. | TRBJ2-2 | TRBV6-6 | . | TGTGCCAGCAGTCGAGACGGGGAGCTGTTTTTT | CASSRDGELFF
. | TRBJ2-1 | TRBV11-2 | . | TGTGCCAGCAGCTCCGCCAGGGTCATTGAGCAGTTCTTC | CASSSARVIEQFF
. | TRBJ2-7 | TRBV20-1 | . | TGCAGTGTTCAGACATACTACGAGCAGTACTTC | CSVQTYYEQYF
. | TRBJ2-5 | TRBV5-4 | . | TGTGCCAGCAGCTTGGAAGCCAAACCAGAGACCCAGTACTTC | CASSLEAKPETQYF
. | TRBJ1-4 | TRBV5-5 | . | TGTGCCAGCAGCCTAACCCCGACAGATACCCATAATGAAAAACTGTTTTTT | CASSLTPTDTHNEKLFF
. | TRBJ2-1 | TRBV18 | . | TGTGCCAGCTCAATTCCCGGGATTGGGAATGAGCAGTTCTTC | CASSIPGIGNEQFF
. | TRBJ1-5 | TRBV6-5 | . | TGTGCCAGCCGTAATAGCAACAATCAGCCCCAGCATTTT | CASRNSNNQPQHF
. | TRBJ2-3 | TRBV2 | . | TGTGCCAGCGAGGAGGAAGCGGCTAAGAGCACAGATACGCAGTATTTT | CASEEEAAKSTDTQYF
. | TRBJ2-3 | TRBV18 | TRBD1 | TGTGCCAGCTCACCACTAGGACAGGCCCACACAGATACGCAGTATTTT | CASSPLGQAHTDTQYF
. | TRBJ1-2 | TRBV6-5 | . | TGTGCCAGCAGTTACGTCGGCCGCGGAGGCTACACCTTC | CASSYVGRGGYTF